This T cell receptor beta chain was sequenced during a study of human T cells and chemical hapten exposure. Time point specified: patch test 1, 2 weeks after DPC sensitization. Treatment of the sample: therapeutic diphenylcyclopropenone sensitization with weekly scalp DPC. Turning to this clonotype: Its target is not known.

Findings and caveats of the study: There was no change with DPC sensitization in TCRs above 1 in 1000 frequency.

In the authors' methods: Samples had a median of approximately 89,000 TCRs, ranging 23,224 to 690,600. From the RACE reads, TCRdb called clonotypes with MiXCR, one entry per CDR3 protein. The V and J calls follow TCRdb's processing rather than the paper's. The sample has some 94,000 distinct CDR3 sequences, around 12% seen once. Germline trimming cut 4 bases from V and 6 bases from J; bases unmatched to any gene: 6. Looked up from germline, CDR1 is DFQATT and CDR2 is SNEGSKA (reference sequence). The CDR3 has 15 residues. The receptor comes from a woman between 35 and 50 years old with alopecia areata. Some clones in this sample may be carry-over from other donors' samples. The specimen comprised whole blood, sampled in connection with sensitization to the hapten diphenylcyclopropenone (DPC). The chain combines TRBV20-1 with TRBJ2-1, with 13 positions matching TRBD2. The CDR3 loop is CSATGLAGARNEQFF. In DNA form, the CDR3 reads TGCAGTGCTACCGGACTAGCGGGAGCCCGCAATGAGCAGTTCTTC.